Listed here are 10 T cell receptor beta chains from one sample, sequenced in a study of CD8+ T cells in alopecia areata. Described treatment: oral pan-JAK inhibitor, 5-10 mg twice daily. Investigators isolated RNA and reverse transcribed it into cDNA to act as the sequencing template. TCRdb's copy holds only in-frame clones and misses some; the assay was immunoSEQ multiplex PCR. This table has roughly 100,000 clones, under 70% appearing once. This specimen was CD8+ T cells sorted from blood, taken at week 4, from a patient treated with tofacitinib. These receptors originate from a human donor with alopecia areata.

The CDR3 reads CASSQPGGTEAFF. The CDR3 nucleotides read TGCGCCAGCAGCCAGCCCGGGGGCACTGAAGCTTTCTTT. This sequence joins TRBV4-1 and TRBJ1-1, with D possibly matching TRBD1 (5 bases). The length of the CDR3 is 13 residues. V lost 3 bases and J 4 bases, leaving 9 bases between the germline ends. From germline, CDR1 is MGHRA and CDR2 YSYEKL.

The table lists this clone with a few counts. The J gene is TRBJ2-7, the V gene TRBV27, with D possibly being TRBD2 (6 bases). The CDR3 loop spans 13 amino acids. V gave up 7 bases and J gave up 3 bases, with 13 bases separating them. Germline lookup yields CDR1 MNHEY and CDR2 SMNVEV (reference sequence). As DNA, the CDR3 is TGTGCCAGCATGAACGGGGGAGACTACGAGCAGTACTTC. Its translation: CASMNGGDYEQYF.

DNA of the CDR3: TGTGCCTGGAGTGTATTATTATCAGTCCCTAGCTCCTACAATGAGCAGTTCTTC. Amino acid sequence: CAWSVLLSVPSSYNEQFF. The genes are TRBV30 and TRBJ2-1, with D unclear. Per the germline V gene, CDR1 is GTSNPN and CDR2 is SVGIG (reference sequence). Trimming pared 0 bases from V and 0 bases from J, leaving 18 bases between. The CDR3 loop spans 18 amino acids.

This clone has a count of ten or more. The chain uses TRBV6-5 and TRBJ1-4; D remains ambiguous. The CDR3 covers 13 residues. V was cut by 5 bases and J by 3 bases, with 7 bases left in between. Germline lookup yields CDR1 MNHEY and CDR2 SVGAGI. The CDR3 loop is CASSLGSNEKLFF. DNA of the CDR3: TGTGCCAGCAGTCTAGGTTCTAATGAAAAACTGTTTTTT.

This clone was found a few times. This chain links TRBV13 with TRBJ2-5, with 8 bases aligning to TRBD2. The CDR3 has 15 residues. The J segment lost 4 bases and the V segment lost 7 bases, leaving 11 bases of the junction unmatched. Per germline, CDR1 PRHDT and CDR2 FYEKMQ (reference sequence). CDR3 protein: CASTPGRGALETQYF. The DNA for the CDR3 is TGTGCCAGCACCCCTGGGCGGGGGGCCCTAGAGACCCAGTACTTC.

The rearrangement uses TRBV7-7 and TRBJ1-2, with D tentatively TRBD1 (5 bases). Trimming took off 8 bases at V and 6 bases at J, with 16 bases between the two ends. The CDR3 extends over 13 amino acids. The germline V gene encodes CDR1 SSHAT and CDR2 FNYEAQ (reference sequence). CDR3 sequence reads: CASPGARWDGYTF. The CDR3 coding sequence is TGTGCCAGCCCCGGGGCCCGTTGGGATGGCTACACCTTC.

The chain couples TRBV7-9 to TRBJ1-4, with D possibly being TRBD1 (5 bases). V lost 6 bases and J lost 8, with 16 bases in between. This CDR3 is 14 amino acids long. CDR1 is SEHNR and CDR2 is FQNEAQ in the germline V gene (reference sequence). CDR3 sequence: CASSWQGTKEKLFF. CDR3 sequence (DNA): TGTGCCAGCAGTTGGCAGGGAACAAAAGAAAAACTGTTTTTT.

V usage is TRBV4-1 and J usage is TRBJ2-1; 10 nucleotides line up with TRBD2. The CDR3 is 15 amino acids. CDR1 and CDR2 from the germline V gene are MGHRA and YSYEKL. Trimming cost V 2 bases and J 8 bases; bases outside gene matches: 6. CDR3 amino acids: CASSQRSSGSYEQFF. The CDR3 bases are TGCGCCAGCAGCCAAAGGTCTAGCGGGAGTTATGAGCAGTTCTTC.

This rearrangement joins TRBV5-4 to TRBJ2-7, with D perhaps matching TRBD1 (6 bases). The CDR3 consists of 14 residues. V shed 2 bases and J shed 2 bases, with 11 bases lying between them. Germline CDR1 and CDR2: SGHNT and YYREEE (reference sequence). Here the CDR3 DNA reads TGTGCCAGCAGCTTCGACAGGAACCCCTACGAGCAGTACTTC. Encoded protein: CASSFDRNPYEQYF.

J is TRBJ1-1 and V is TRBV27, with a weak D call TRBD1 (6 bases). The germline V gene encodes CDR1 MNHEY and CDR2 SMNVEV (reference sequence). V shed 5 bases and J shed 1 base, with 11 bases lying between them. The CDR3 is made up of 14 amino acids. This CDR3 is CASSPWTANTEAFF. The CDR3 region has the DNA TGTGCCAGCAGTCCCTGGACAGCGAACACTGAAGCTTTCTTT.